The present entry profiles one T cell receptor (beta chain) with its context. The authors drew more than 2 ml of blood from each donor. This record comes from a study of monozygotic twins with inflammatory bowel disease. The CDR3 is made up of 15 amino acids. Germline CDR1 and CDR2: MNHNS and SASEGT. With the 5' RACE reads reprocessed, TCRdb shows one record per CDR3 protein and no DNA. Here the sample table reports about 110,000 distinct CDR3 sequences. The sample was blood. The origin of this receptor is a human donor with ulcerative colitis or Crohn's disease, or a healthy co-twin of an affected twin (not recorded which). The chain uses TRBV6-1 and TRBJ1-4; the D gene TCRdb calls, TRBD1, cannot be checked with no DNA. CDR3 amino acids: CASSTGTDTNEKLFF.